This record covers a single T cell receptor (beta chain). The sample carries other DNA sequences with the same CDR3. These data are taken from a study of blood T cell repertoires in COVID-19. Across the study: Donors in the United States, Italy and Spain gave samples during acute or convalescent COVID-19. PBMCs, B-cell-depleted T cells, or T cells were the source of the cDNA or gDNA that made up the material.

The CDR3 extends over 13 amino acids. The germline V and J ends were trimmed by 4 bases and 2 bases, with 9 bases remaining between them. Germline CDR1 reads SGHRS; CDR2 reads YFSETQ. Per the original methods: Nucleated cell number was recorded as an estimate derived from reference gene primer amplification. Sequenced by immunoSEQ multiplex PCR; TCRdb stores in-frame clones only, minus some. The DNA gave D and trimming, while V, J and clone size come from that table. The repertoire consists of about 81,000 clones, with less than 85% occurring once and the leading ten covering under 15%. The sequence came from a human donor in a cohort sampled during active COVID-19. Material for sequencing was peripheral blood. This sequence joins TRBV5-1 and TRBJ1-1; maybe TRBD1 (5 bases). CDR3 loop: CASSPGQNTEAFF. The CDR3 DNA follows: TGCGCCAGCAGCCCAGGACAAAACACTGAAGCTTTCTTT.